This T cell receptor (beta chain) was retrieved from a study of blood T cell repertoires in COVID-19. As for the study in general: Acute and convalescent COVID-19 specimens originated in the United States, Italy and Spain. PBMCs, B-cell-depleted T cells, or T cells provided the cDNA or gDNA that made up the material.

The V and J ends lost 8 bases and 4 bases respectively, with 17 bases between them. Germline-derived CDR1 and CDR2 are MNHEY and SVGEGT. The CDR3 is 14 residues long. Assay used: immunoSEQ multiplex PCR; TCRdb lists only in-frame clones, some missing. The sample lists tens of thousands of clones; 85% to 90% were seen once. This sequence was found in a woman aged 80 or older with acute or convalescent COVID-19. Sequenced input: peripheral blood. V is TRBV6-2 or TRBV6-3 and J is TRBJ1-2, with unresolved D. CDR3: CASCPVRGSYGYTF. The CDR3 nucleotides read TGTGCCAGCTGCCCTGTCCGCGGATCCTATGGCTACACCTTC.